This T cell receptor beta chain was identified during a study of CD8+CD57+ T cells in acquired aplastic anemia. About the research overall: Sorting CD4+ and CD8+ cells gave DNA averaging approximately 3 ug. Researchers reported that healthy donors averaged roughly 11 million reads for CD4+ cells.

Both TCR beta VDJ combination and CDR3 sequence profiling were carried out. Genomic DNA was the template for this profiling. TCRdb reprocessed the reads via MiXCR and lists one record per CDR3 protein. The table has approximately 99,000 distinct CDR3 sequences, around 53% seen once; the top ten hold 30% to 35%. General study results and limits: Significant differences in CD8+ Simpson's diversity were not observed between patients and controls. Over 25 CD8+ CDR3 sequences occurred in both the patients and the controls.

The table lists this clonotype with a few counts. Its antigen is undetermined. The source material was sorted CD4+, CD8+, or CD8+CD57+ T cells (not recorded which) from PBMCs. This clonotype was obtained from a human donor in good health, serving as a control.

CDR3 residues: CASKTGQDYTGELFF. The CDR3 DNA reads TGTGCCAGCAAGACTGGACAGGATTACACCGGGGAGCTGTTTTTT. The chain combines TRBV6-2 or TRBV6-3 with TRBJ2-2; 7 bases line up with TRBD1. The CDR3 consists of 15 residues. V lost 7 bases, J lost 3 bases, and 8 bases stayed unmatched. Germline V gives CDR1 MNHEY, CDR2 SVGEGT.